The entry below gives a single T cell receptor beta chain sequence along with its context. Its matching antigen is unknown. Use of 60 Vbeta and 13 Jbeta primers characterized the PCR. The data were produced by immunoSEQ multiplex PCR, yet TCRdb's version contains in-frame clones alone and is incomplete. The sample holds over 150,000 clones; around 77% are singletons and the top ten take about 1.5%. The CDR3 extends over 15 amino acids. The germline gives CDR1 LNHDA, CDR2 SQIVND (reference sequence). V lost 6 bases, J lost 0 bases, and 4 bases stayed unmatched. The data were obtained in a study of cytomegalovirus exposure and HLA in healthy donors. Background on the study: Across roughly 400 genotyped donors, approximately 80% landed in the Caucasian-associated ancestry cluster.

Overall study results and limits: Earlier analysis found most TCR beta V segments productive about 87% or about 30% of the time. A highly shared variant cluster was judged a likely technical artifact. The study put 150 to 200 TCR beta chains on its list as cytomegalovirus-associated.

The sequence was collected from a woman under 30 in good health and CMV-seronegative. The chain has TRBV19 and TRBJ2-7; 11 bases agree with TRBD2. Material for sequencing was PBMCs. The CDR3 DNA is TGTGCCAGTAGGCGCACTAGCGGGAGCTCCTACGAGCAGTACTTC. Protein: CASRRTSGSSYEQYF.